These T cell receptor beta chains were read from a single sample in a study of cytomegalovirus exposure and HLA in healthy donors. Clones were read by immunoSEQ multiplex PCR, and TCRdb kept only the in-frame ones, dropping some. The sample has 140,000 to 150,000 clones, roughly 80% seen once. The sample was PBMCs. The source of these receptors is a woman in her 40s in good health and CMV-seropositive. Both conserved end residues are part of each CDR3. A D gene is named only where the DNA matches it firmly. Expanded clones get a size class; other rows say once, few or many, or leave the size out.

v_gene	d_gene	j_gene	abundance	CDR3aa	CDR3nt
TRBV5-4	TRBD2	TRBJ2-1	.	CASSLSSGLSYNEQFF	TGTGCCAGCAGCTTGTCTAGCGGCCTATCCTACAATGAGCAGTTCTTC
TRBV5-4	TRBD1	TRBJ1-2	.	CASNDRGSYGYTF	TGTGCCAGCAATGACAGGGGTTCCTATGGCTACACCTTC
TRBV2	TRBD2	TRBJ2-7	.	CASSVGGGSSYEQYF	TGTGCCAGCAGTGTCGGGGGGGGGAGCTCCTACGAGCAGTACTTC
TRBV5-1	TRBD2	TRBJ2-2	.	CASSLRAGVTGELFF	TGCGCCAGCAGCTTAAGAGCGGGGGTTACCGGGGAGCTGTTTTTT
TRBV5-1	.	TRBJ2-1	few	CASSSTTYNEQFF	TGCGCCAGCAGCTCTACCACCTACAATGAGCAGTTCTTC
TRBV6-1	.	TRBJ1-5	.	CASSDRRNQPQHF	TGTGCCAGCAGTGACAGGAGGAATCAGCCCCAGCATTTT
TRBV6-5	.	TRBJ2-7	.	CASSPPGTPAKQYF	TGTGCCAGCAGTCCGCCGGGGACTCCCGCTAAGCAGTACTTC
TRBV13	.	TRBJ2-3	.	CASSPRLSTDTQYF	TGTGCCAGCAGCCCTCGGTTGAGCACAGATACGCAGTATTTT
TRBV7-2	TRBD1	TRBJ1-2	.	CASSARDRNYGYTF	TGTGCCAGCAGCGCGCGGGACAGAAACTATGGCTACACCTTC
TRBV10-1	.	TRBJ2-1	.	CASSESPSNPRRFF	TGCGCCAGCAGTGAGTCCCCCTCAAATCCGCGCCGGTTCTTC
TRBV27	TRBD1	TRBJ1-1	.	CASRKTGGPTEAFF	TGTGCCAGCAGGAAGACAGGGGGCCCCACTGAAGCTTTCTTT
TRBV11-2	.	TRBJ2-7	.	CASSSGTNTYEQYF	TGTGCCAGCAGCTCCGGGACAAACACCTACGAGCAGTACTTC
TRBV9	TRBD2	TRBJ2-7	.	CASSPGLAALSEQYF	TGTGCCAGCAGCCCCGGACTAGCGGCGCTTTCTGAGCAGTACTTC
TRBV2	.	TRBJ2-5	once	CASTAGLPGETQYF	TGTGCCAGCACGGCGGGGCTCCCGGGGGAGACCCAGTACTTC
TRBV6-1	.	TRBJ2-6	once	CASSATQKRGANVLTF	TGTGCCAGCAGTGCCACACAAAAGCGTGGGGCCAACGTCCTGACTTTC
TRBV5-1	.	TRBJ1-1	few	CASSLAGEMNTEAFF	TGCGCCAGCAGCTTGGCCGGGGAGATGAACACTGAAGCTTTCTTT
TRBV5-1	.	TRBJ1-2	.	CASSLGQGEGYTF	TGCGCCAGCAGCTTGGGGCAGGGTGAAGGCTACACCTTC
TRBV2	TRBD1	TRBJ2-7	.	CASSSNRGIYEQYF	TGTGCCAGCAGCTCCAACAGGGGAATCTACGAGCAGTACTTC
TRBV10-2	TRBD1	TRBJ1-6	.	CASKRGQAENSPLHF	TGCGCCAGCAAAAGGGGACAGGCGGAAAATTCACCCCTCCACTTT
TRBV30	.	TRBJ1-6	once	CAWRSVSYNSPLHF	TGTGCCTGGAGATCGGTCTCCTATAATTCACCCCTCCACTTT
TRBV27	.	TRBJ1-2	once	CASSPQYSPYGYTF	TGTGCCAGCAGTCCCCAGTACAGTCCCTATGGCTACACCTTC
TRBV6-5	TRBD1	TRBJ2-7	.	CASSEWTGGDEQYF	TGTGCCAGCAGCGAATGGACAGGGGGCGACGAGCAGTACTTC
TRBV28	TRBD1	TRBJ1-5	few	CASSPAGQGAGQPQHF	TGTGCCAGCAGTCCAGCGGGACAGGGGGCTGGTCAGCCCCAGCATTTT
TRBV27	TRBD1	TRBJ2-7	.	CASSTRDRVPYEQYF	TGTGCCAGCAGTACCCGGGACAGGGTCCCCTACGAGCAGTACTTC
TRBV9	TRBD2	TRBJ2-7	.	CASSARGVWADEQYF	TGTGCCAGCAGCGCCCGGGGGGTTTGGGCGGACGAGCAGTACTTC
TRBV10-3	.	TRBJ2-7	.	CAIRGDKTYEQYF	TGTGCCATCAGGGGAGACAAAACATACGAGCAGTACTTC
TRBV2	.	TRBJ1-1	once	CASSSDFGMNTEAFF	TGTGCCAGCAGTTCCGATTTCGGGATGAACACTGAAGCTTTCTTT
TRBV6-1	TRBD2	TRBJ2-2	.	CASSEKRSRGGTGELFF	TGTGCCAGCAGTGAAAAGAGGTCGCGGGGGGGCACCGGGGAGCTGTTTTTT
TRBV6-5	.	TRBJ1-1	.	CASSSPPRGGTEAFF	TGTGCCAGCAGTTCCCCCCCTAGGGGGGGCACTGAAGCTTTCTTT
TRBV2	TRBD1	TRBJ1-2	.	CASSGQGALYGYTF	TGTGCCAGCAGCGGACAGGGGGCTTTATATGGCTACACCTTC
TRBV30	.	TRBJ2-1	.	CAWGTGTLLNEQFF	TGTGCCTGGGGTACAGGGACCCTCCTAAATGAGCAGTTCTTC
TRBV12-5	.	TRBJ1-4	.	CASGSNRGVANEKLFF	TGTGCTAGTGGTTCCAACCGGGGGGTGGCTAATGAAAAACTGTTTTTT
TRBV23-1	TRBD1	TRBJ1-1	.	CASSHTTGTENTEAFF	TGCGCCAGCAGCCATACAACCGGGACAGAGAACACTGAAGCTTTCTTT
TRBV19	.	TRBJ1-6	.	CASSIGPGPSPLHF	TGTGCCAGTAGTATTGGGCCAGGGCCTTCACCCCTCCACTTT
TRBV7-2	TRBD1	TRBJ2-5	few	CASSLGDRVPETQYF	TGTGCCAGCAGCTTGGGCGACAGGGTGCCGGAGACCCAGTACTTC
TRBV2	.	TRBJ1-1	.	CASRVMDGDTEAFF	TGTGCCAGCAGAGTCATGGACGGGGACACTGAAGCTTTCTTT
TRBV4-1	TRBD2	TRBJ2-7	.	CASSQEREGVQYF	TGCGCCAGCAGCCAAGAAAGGGAGGGCGTACAGTACTTC
TRBV7-2	.	TRBJ1-1	.	CASSPEGGRTEAFF	TGTGCCAGCAGCCCTGAGGGGGGGAGGACTGAAGCTTTCTTT
TRBV10-2	TRBD2	TRBJ2-5	.	CASLAGTPQETQYF	TGCGCCAGTCTAGCGGGGACCCCCCAAGAGACCCAGTACTTC
TRBV5-4	.	TRBJ1-3	.	CASSLGGATSGNTIYF	TGTGCCAGCAGCTTGGGCGGAGCTACATCTGGAAACACCATATATTTT
TRBV10-3	TRBD1	TRBJ2-3	.	CAISEPWDRGTTDTQYF	TGTGCCATCAGTGAGCCCTGGGACAGGGGGACGACAGATACGCAGTATTTT
TRBV12-5	.	TRBJ1-1	.	CASGPLGQDTEAFF	TGTGCTAGTGGTCCCCTCGGCCAGGACACTGAAGCTTTCTTT
TRBV2	TRBD1	TRBJ2-7	few	CASRTGQGIAGHEQYF	TGTGCCAGCAGGACGGGACAGGGGATAGCAGGCCACGAGCAGTACTTC
TRBV6-4	.	TRBJ2-7	.	CARTGTRVSQYF	TGTGCCAGGACCGGGACAAGGGTCTCTCAGTACTTC
TRBV5-1	.	TRBJ2-5	.	CASSPNRETQYF	TGCGCCAGCAGCCCCAACAGGGAGACCCAGTACTTC
TRBV28	TRBD1	TRBJ1-2	.	CASTTGTGFYGYTF	TGTGCCAGCACCACCGGGACAGGGTTCTATGGCTACACCTTC